This entry describes one T cell receptor beta chain. Using immunoSEQ multiplex PCR, the repertoire was profiled, and TCRdb retains in-frame clones only, with some absent. The sample shows more than 95,000 clones, around 85% of them seen only once. This record belongs to a study of T cell responses to AZD1222 COVID-19 vaccine. Per the germline V gene, CDR1 is SGDLS and CDR2 is YYNGEE. V lost 6 bases, J lost 1 base, and 13 bases lay in between. The length of the CDR3 is 14 residues. The specimen comprised peripheral blood, sampled 28 days after the second AZD1222 dose. This TCR came from an adult who received the AZD1222 COVID-19 vaccine. This chain connects TRBV9 to TRBJ1-1; D remains unclear. CDR3 sequence reads: CASKVGESNTEAFF. The CDR3 region has the DNA TGTGCCAGCAAAGTTGGAGAATCGAACACTGAAGCTTTCTTT.